This T cell receptor (beta chain) was retrieved from a study of blood T cell repertoires in COVID-19. On the study more broadly: PBMCs, B-cell-depleted T cells, or T cells were the source of the cDNA or gDNA that made up the material.

Sequencing was performed with immunoSEQ multiplex PCR; in TCRdb, only in-frame clones are kept and a portion is missing. The data show some 70,000 clones, roughly 71% seen once. Seattle patients were enrolled while actively infected and followed longitudinally. Trimming cost V 0 bases and J 2 bases, with 8 bases left between them. From germline, CDR1 is SGHDT and CDR2 YYEEEE. CDR3 length equals 14 residues. This clone was detected only once. The material sequenced was peripheral blood. The chain links TRBV5-6 to TRBJ2-5; D unclear. This TCR came from a man in his sixties with COVID-19, enrolled during active disease. CDR3 loop: CASSLGGRQETQYF. The CDR3 region has the DNA TGTGCCAGCAGCTTGGGAGGCCGTCAAGAGACCCAGTACTTC.